The 20 T cell receptor beta chains below come from one sample, sequenced in a study of T cell clonotyping in hematopoietic cell transplantation. TCRdb's copy holds only in-frame clones and misses some; the assay was immunoSEQ multiplex PCR. The sample lists about 27,000 clones, nearly 97% occurring once. The sequenced material came from peripheral blood mononuclear cells. These TCRs come from a man aged 50 to 59 in good health. Some clones in this sample may be carry-over from other donors' samples.

This clone was picked up one time. The J gene is TRBJ1-2, the V gene TRBV5-1, with 8 bases matching TRBD1. Per germline, CDR1 SGHRS and CDR2 YFSETQ. The ends lost 4 bases at V and 5 bases at J; junction bases unmatched: 10. CDR3 length: 15 residues. DNA of the CDR3: TGCGCCAGCAGCGTGGGGGCAGGGGGCGGTTATGGCTACACCTTC. Translation gives CASSVGAGGGYGYTF.

The gene calls are TRBV5-1 and TRBJ2-1; 7 bases are a match to TRBD1. The CDR3 sequence is 14 residues long. Germline V gene sequence: CDR1 SGHRS, CDR2 YFSETQ. V trimming: 7 bases; J trimming: 0 bases; junction bases outside the gene matches: 4. This CDR3 reads CASLRDSSYNEQFF. In DNA form, the CDR3 reads TGCGCCAGCCTCCGGGACAGCTCCTACAATGAGCAGTTCTTC.

This clone was recorded once. CDR3 sequence reads: CASSLQGLSAFF. The CDR3 DNA follows: TGTGCCAGCAGTCTACAGGGCTTGTCGGCTTTCTTT. V is TRBV6-1 and J is TRBJ1-1, with a possible D match to TRBD1 (6 bases). CDR3 length: 12 amino acids. V dropped 5 bases and J dropped 11 bases, with 15 bases sitting between them. Germline-derived CDR1 and CDR2 are MNHNS and SASEGT.

The chain uses TRBV7-2 and TRBJ1-2; D remains ambiguous. Germline-derived CDR1 and CDR2 are SGHTA and FQGNSA. This CDR3 region has 16 residues. Trimming pared 5 bases from V and 3 bases from J, leaving 19 bases between. The chain's CDR3 is CASSIRISKRDYGYTF. In DNA, the CDR3 is TGTGCCAGCAGCATAAGGATCTCGAAACGCGACTATGGCTACACCTTC.

This chain uses TRBV19 with TRBJ1-1; D is possibly TRBD1 (6 bases). The CDR3 is made up of 16 amino acids. Germline lookup yields CDR1 LNHDA and CDR2 SQIVND (reference sequence). Trimming removed 2 bases at V and 1 base at J, with 14 bases between. CDR3 nucleotide sequence: TGTGCCAGTAGTATAAATTTTCAGGGGCGGAACACTGAAGCTTTCTTT. It yields the protein CASSINFQGRNTEAFF.

The V call is TRBV7-8, the J call TRBJ2-1; D is possibly TRBD1 (6 bases). Looked up from germline, CDR1 is SGHVS and CDR2 is FQNEAQ. The CDR3 length is 16 residues. V dropped 2 bases and J dropped 4 bases, with 15 bases sitting between them. CDR3 nucleotides: TGTGCCAGCAGCTTATTCTCGTGGACAGAATACAATGAGCAGTTCTTC. Translated, it gives CASSLFSWTEYNEQFF.

The rearrangement links TRBV4-2 to TRBJ2-3; TRBD2 is a possible D gene (5 bases). CDR1 is LGHNA, CDR2 YNFKEQ, per germline. The V gene lost 7 bases and the J gene lost 0 bases, with 17 bases spanning the gap. The CDR3 is 16 amino acids. Here the CDR3 DNA reads TGTGCCAGCACCAAGGGCAGCGGCCCTAGCACAGATACGCAGTATTTT. Its translation: CASTKGSGPSTDTQYF.

The CDR3 protein is CASSIEYGQSGYGYTF. The CDR3 DNA reads as TGTGCCAGTAGTATAGAATATGGACAATCGGGGTATGGCTACACCTTC. The genes are TRBV19 and TRBJ1-2; D might be TRBD1 (5 bases). CDR3 length: 16 amino acids. CDR1 is LNHDA and CDR2 is SQIVND in the germline V gene (reference sequence). Trimming removed 0 bases from V and 5 bases from J, with 16 bases in between. The complete variable domain, with remaining parts taken from reference TRBV19 and TRBJ1-2, reads DGGITQSPKYLFRKEGQNVTLSCEQNLNHDAMYWYRQDPGQGLRLIYYSQIVNDFQKGDIAEGYSVSREKKESFPLTVTSAQKNPTAFYLCASSIEYGQSGYGYTFGSGTRLTVV.

This clone was counted once. V is TRBV30 and J is TRBJ2-1; 7 bases agree with TRBD2. The CDR3 is 15 amino acids. J gave up 4 bases and V 4 bases, and 10 bases lay outside the gene matches. CDR1 is GTSNPN, CDR2 SVGIG, per germline (reference sequence). The CDR3 spells CAWTSGLAAYNEQFF. The CDR3 coding sequence is TGTGCCTGGACGTCGGGGCTAGCGGCTTACAATGAGCAGTTCTTC.

V is TRBV5-8 and J is TRBJ1-4; 10 bases are a match to TRBD1. The CDR3 spans 14 residues. The V gene end was trimmed by 3 bases and the J gene end by 8 bases; junction bases not matched to a gene: 4. Germline V gene lookup returns CDR1 SGHTS and CDR2 YDEGEE. This CDR3 is CASSWGQGREKLFF. The CDR3 region has the DNA TGTGCCAGCAGCTGGGGACAGGGGAGGGAAAAACTGTTTTTT.

The chain is built from TRBV5-1 and TRBJ2-7; D gene ambiguous. The ends were cut back, 0 bases at V and 2 bases at J, with 15 bases in the middle. The CDR3 runs 16 residues. CDR1 and CDR2 (germline): SGHRS, YFSETQ. The CDR3 DNA reads as TGCGCCAGCAGCTTGGACCCTCCAAGGCCCCCCTACGAGCAGTACTTC. Protein product: CASSLDPPRPPYEQYF.

V usage is TRBV30 and J usage is TRBJ2-4, with 13 bases identical to TRBD2. The CDR3 covers 14 residues. V was clipped by 8 bases and J by 8 bases; unmatched bases: 9. The germline gives CDR1 GTSNPN, CDR2 SVGIG (reference sequence). The CDR3 nucleotides read TGTGCCGGGACCACTAGCGGGGGGGGGTACATTCAGTACTTC. Its protein is CAGTTSGGGYIQYF.

This sequence joins TRBV29-1 and TRBJ2-2, with D tentatively TRBD2 (5 bases). The CDR3 loop spans 14 amino acids. V dropped 5 bases and J dropped 3 bases, with 13 bases sitting between them. Germline V gives CDR1 SQVTM, CDR2 ANQGSEA. The CDR3 DNA is TGCAGCGTTCTCCGGGAACGGGACACCGGGGAGCTGTTTTTT. It codes for CSVLRERDTGELFF.

The rearrangement joins TRBV19 to TRBJ1-2; D is unresolved. The CDR3 consists of 13 residues. In germline, CDR1 is LNHDA, CDR2 SQIVND (reference sequence). V was clipped by 3 bases and J by 2 bases, with 7 bases between them. The CDR3 coding sequence is TGTGCCAGTAGTATCAGTCAAAACTATGGCTACACCTTC. This translates into CASSISQNYGYTF.

The gene calls are TRBV11-2 and TRBJ2-7, with D possibly matching TRBD2 (5 bases). The CDR3 has 16 amino acids. The germline gives CDR1 SGHAT, CDR2 FQNNGV. Trimming removed 5 bases at V and 9 bases at J, with 26 bases between. The CDR3 sequence is CASSPTTAPGADRQYF. CDR3 nucleotide sequence: TGTGCCAGCAGCCCCACTACGGCCCCAGGAGCGGATAGGCAGTACTTC.

The chain is built from TRBV30 and TRBJ1-1, with no clear D. Germline V lookup: CDR1 GTSNPN, CDR2 SVGIG (reference sequence). V shed 0 bases and J shed 6 bases, with 11 bases lying between them. The CDR3 is 13 residues long. The DNA of the CDR3 is TGTGCCTGGAGTGTAAGCCAGTATTCTGAAGCTTTCTTT. It codes for CAWSVSQYSEAFF.

The V and J genes are TRBV7-9 and TRBJ2-7; the D is unclear. CDR1 and CDR2 from the germline V gene are SEHNR and FQNEAQ (reference sequence). Trimming cost V 1 base and J 1 base, with 5 bases left between them. This CDR3 contains 13 residues. The CDR3: CASSLDSSYEQYF. The CDR3 bases are TGTGCCAGCAGCTTAGACTCGTCCTACGAGCAGTACTTC.

V and J are TRBV29-1 and TRBJ1-2, with 8 bases lining up with TRBD1. The trim removed 7 bases at V and 6 bases at J, leaving 13 bases unmatched. The CDR3 is 14 amino acids. Germline CDR1 and CDR2: SQVTM and ANQGSEA. The CDR3 sequence is CSAGGGRGQDGYTF. CDR3 coding DNA: TGCAGCGCAGGAGGGGGCAGGGGACAGGATGGCTACACCTTC.

J is TRBJ2-3 and V is TRBV30, with D maybe TRBD2 (6 bases). The V and J ends lost 3 bases and 2 bases respectively, with 12 bases between them. CDR1 and CDR2 (germline): GTSNPN, SVGIG (reference sequence). The CDR3 is 14 residues long. CDR3 amino acids: CAWSGGLFTDTQYF. As DNA, the CDR3 is TGTGCCTGGAGCGGGGGACTGTTCACAGATACGCAGTATTTT.

The CDR3 spells CASSRQGTGATEAFF. The CDR3 coding sequence is TGTGCCAGCAGCAGACAGGGTACGGGGGCTACTGAAGCTTTCTTT. This sequence joins TRBV21-1 and TRBJ1-1; the table's D call of TRBD1 was not tested on the DNA. TRBV21-1 is a known pseudogene. The length of the CDR3 is 15 residues.